The 22 T cell receptor beta chains presented below share a single source sample, sequenced in a study of T cells after yellow fever vaccination. Each CDR3 protein is one row after TCRdb ran MiXCR on the 5' RACE reads. Of about 500,000 distinct CDR3 sequences detected, about a sixth appear once; the ten largest clones hold around a sixth. Sequences were derived from PBMCs, sampled more than 4 days after the first yellow fever vaccination. The source of these receptors is a man aged 18 to 29 who received the YFV17D yellow fever vaccine.

The chain is built from TRBV6-1 and TRBJ1-3; no firm D call. Between the trimmed V and J ends, which lost 5 bases and 0 bases, there was a span of 8 bases. Germline loops: CDR1 MNHNS, CDR2 SASEGT. The CDR3 sequence is 14 residues long. The CDR3 nucleotides are TGTGCCAGCAGTACGGACGTCTCTGGAAACACCATATATTTT. It codes for CASSTDVSGNTIYF.

V and J are TRBV7-2 and TRBJ1-5, with 9 bases that match TRBD1. CDR1 is SGHTA and CDR2 is FQGNSA in the germline V gene. Germline trimming cut 7 bases from V and 6 bases from J; bases unmatched to any gene: 16. The CDR3 spans 17 residues. The CDR3 bases are TGTGCCAGCACCTCGGGACAGGGTAGAGGGGAGAGTCAGCCCCAGCATTTT. It specifies CASTSGQGRGESQPQHF.

This clonotype has more than one count but fewer than ten. The chain carries TRBV20-1 and TRBJ2-1; 9 nucleotides agree with TRBD1. The CDR3 is 17 amino acids. The V gene end was trimmed by 6 bases and the J gene end by 0 bases; junction bases not matched to a gene: 12. CDR1 and CDR2 from the germline V gene are DFQATT and SNEGSKA (reference sequence). The CDR3 here is CSARGQGRGGSYNEQFF. CDR3 sequence (DNA): TGCAGTGCAAGGGGACAGGGTCGTGGAGGCTCCTACAATGAGCAGTTCTTC.

This clonotype was observed a handful of times. In DNA, the CDR3 is TGTGCCAGCAGTACGACTAGCGGGGCCTCCGATGAGCAGTTCTTC. This gives the protein CASSTTSGASDEQFF. The genes are TRBV12-3 or TRBV12-4 and TRBJ2-1; TRBD2 matches at 11 bases. V shed 5 bases, J shed 8 bases, and the junction held 8 bases outside the gene matches. The CDR3 has 15 residues.

This clonotype was observed many times. J is TRBJ1-1 and V is TRBV7-9; D is unclear. V was trimmed by 5 bases and J by 6 bases, leaving 10 bases between them. CDR1 and CDR2 from the germline V gene are SEHNR and FQNEAQ (reference sequence). This CDR3 spans 12 amino acids. The CDR3 DNA sequence: TGTGCCAGCAGCCACGAGCCGTCTGAAGCTTTCTTT. Its translation: CASSHEPSEAFF.

There are a few counts of this clonotype. The gene calls are TRBV7-8 and TRBJ1-5; 7 nucleotides line up with TRBD1. The V and J ends lost 1 base and 5 bases, in that order; junction bases with no gene match: 8. The CDR3 extends over 16 amino acids. Looked up from germline, CDR1 is SGHVS and CDR2 is FQNEAQ. The CDR3 DNA reads TGTGCCAGCAGCTTAGACCAGGGGGGTAGTTATCAGCCCCAGCATTTT. The encoded protein is CASSLDQGGSYQPQHF.

V gene TRBV4-3 combines with J gene TRBJ2-1, with D hard to call. The germline V gene encodes CDR1 LGHNA and CDR2 YSLEER. The CDR3 covers 17 residues. V was trimmed by 0 bases and J by 6 bases, leaving 18 bases between them. CDR3 DNA sequence: TGCGCCAGCAGCCAAGAAGATGTACGTATCTCGGGCAATGAGCAGTTCTTC. Its protein is CASSQEDVRISGNEQFF.

Only a few counts were recorded for this clonotype. The chain is built from TRBV2 and TRBJ2-3; D is unresolved. Germline V gene data show CDR1 as SNHLY and CDR2 as FYNNEI. This CDR3 spans 12 amino acids. The ends were cut back, 8 bases at V and 3 bases at J, with 9 bases in the middle. CDR3 sequence reads: CASQPITDTQYF. The CDR3 DNA reads TGTGCCAGCCAACCCATAACAGATACGCAGTATTTT. Drawing the rest from reference TRBV2 and TRBJ2-3, the complete variable domain is EPEVTQTPSHQVTQMGQEVILRCVPISNHLYFYWYRQILGQKVEFLVSFYNNEISEKSEIFDDQFSVERPDGSNFTLKIRSTKLEDSAMYFCASQPITDTQYFGPGTRLTVL.

V is TRBV15 and J is TRBJ1-6; no reliable D call. The V and J ends lost 3 bases and 9 bases respectively, with 9 bases between them. CDR1 is LNHNV and CDR2 is YYDKDF in the germline V gene (reference sequence). CDR3 size: 13 residues. The CDR3 loop is CATSREKVSPLHF. The CDR3 nucleotides read TGTGCCACCAGCAGGGAAAAGGTTTCACCCCTCCACTTT.

This clonotype was found a few times. The rearrangement uses TRBV5-1 and TRBJ2-1, with TRBD2 as a possible D gene (7 bases). Germline V CDR1 and CDR2: SGHRS, YFSETQ. V was shortened by 6 bases and J by 6 bases, with 19 bases between the two germline ends. This CDR3 has 15 residues. CDR3 in amino acids: CASNRGGAGVNEQFF. The CDR3 nucleotides are TGCGCCAGCAACCGAGGGGGGGCTGGGGTCAATGAGCAGTTCTTC.

In this sample, this clonotype turned up a few times. J is TRBJ2-1 and V is TRBV7-2; the D gene could be TRBD1 or TRBD2 (5 bases each). The V gene lost 1 base and the J gene lost 7 bases, with 14 bases spanning the gap. The germline gives CDR1 SGHTA, CDR2 FQGNSA. This CDR3 contains 15 residues. The CDR3: CASSLVRGMGNEQFF. The CDR3 coding sequence is TGTGCCAGCAGCTTAGTGAGGGGCATGGGGAATGAGCAGTTCTTC.

The chain joins TRBV7-9 to TRBJ1-4; no reliable D call. The CDR3 is 14 residues long. The germline CDR1 and CDR2 sequences are SEHNR and FQNEAQ (reference sequence). Trimming stripped 3 bases from V and 8 bases from J, with 13 bases between. The CDR3 DNA is TGTGCCAGCAGCTTGCCTCTAGGAGAGGAAAAACTGTTTTTT. It codes for CASSLPLGEEKLFF.

J is TRBJ2-2 and V is TRBV3-1; 9 nucleotides align to TRBD1. The ends lost 4 bases at V and 3 bases at J; junction bases unmatched: 3. The CDR3 is made up of 15 amino acids. Germline V gene lookup returns CDR1 LGHDT and CDR2 YNNKEL (reference sequence). The CDR3 region is CASSRGQGYTGELFF. CDR3 coding DNA: TGTGCCAGCAGCCGAGGACAGGGGTACACCGGGGAGCTGTTTTTT. Looking up the rest from reference TRBV3-1 and TRBJ2-2 gives the full variable domain: DTAVSQTPKYLVTQMGNDKSIKCEQNLGHDTMYWYKQDSKKFLKIMFSYNNKELIINETVPNRFSPKSPDKAHLNLHINSLELGDSAVYFCASSRGQGYTGELFFGEGSRLTVL.

J is TRBJ2-1 and V is TRBV15; 15 bases line up with TRBD2. With 2 bases clipped from V and 4 bases from J, the junction kept 9 bases outside the gene matches. CDR3 size: 19 residues. Per germline, CDR1 LNHNV and CDR2 YYDKDF (reference sequence). The CDR3 loop is CATSRSGLAGGPAYNEQFF. The CDR3 bases are TGTGCCACCAGCAGATCCGGACTAGCGGGGGGGCCTGCTTACAATGAGCAGTTCTTC.

This clonotype has a handful of counts. The J gene is TRBJ2-5, the V gene TRBV20-1, with a weak D call TRBD2 (5 bases). This CDR3 has 15 residues. Trimming cost V 6 bases and J 3 bases, with 20 bases left between them. The germline V gene has CDR1 DFQATT and CDR2 SNEGSKA (reference sequence). The CDR3 protein is CSARAPDFLKETQYF. The DNA for the CDR3 is TGCAGTGCCCGCGCCCCGGACTTTCTTAAAGAGACCCAGTACTTC.

This clonotype was detected many times. The chain links TRBV20-1 to TRBJ2-3; 7 bases match TRBD2. With V trimmed by 3 bases and J by 2 bases, 11 bases remained unmatched. The CDR3 runs 16 residues. Germline V gene sequence: CDR1 DFQATT, CDR2 SNEGSKA (reference sequence). DNA of the CDR3: TGCAGTGCTAGTACGGCGGGGGACTTGGACACAGATACGCAGTATTTT. Its protein product is CSASTAGDLDTDTQYF.

V is TRBV13 and J is TRBJ2-5, with D possibly matching TRBD2 (5 bases). Germline V CDR1 and CDR2: PRHDT, FYEKMQ (reference sequence). Between the trimmed V and J ends, which lost 3 bases and 5 bases, there was a span of 13 bases. The CDR3 spans 14 residues. The CDR3 reads CASSFLARRETQYF. The CDR3 nucleotides read TGTGCCAGCAGCTTTTTAGCGCGTAGGGAGACCCAGTACTTC.

In this sample, this clonotype turned up a few times. The genes are TRBV7-3 and TRBJ2-1, with unresolved D. Trimming took 5 bases from V and 8 from J, leaving 13 bases between them. The germline V gene encodes CDR1 SGHTA and CDR2 FQGTGA. This CDR3 has 13 amino acids. This chain's CDR3 is CASSPRSWDEQFF. The CDR3 bases are TGTGCCAGCAGCCCCCGCTCCTGGGATGAGCAGTTCTTC.

This clonotype came up a few times. The genes are TRBV10-2 and TRBJ1-2; TRBD1 matches 10 bases. The CDR3 loop spans 15 amino acids. J was trimmed by 7 bases and V by 0 bases; bases with no gene match: 5. Germline V CDR1 and CDR2: WSHSY, SAAADI. In DNA, the CDR3 is TGCGCCAGCAGTGAGTCGGTGGGACAGGGGCTTGGCTACACCTTC. Amino acid sequence: CASSESVGQGLGYTF.

The chain combines TRBV12-3 or TRBV12-4 with TRBJ2-1; 7 bases align to TRBD2. The CDR3 contains 18 residues. V dropped 0 bases and J dropped 4; count of bases not matched to a gene: 12. CDR3 sequence (DNA): TGTGCCAGCAGTTTAGCTGGGGGGGGACTAAGGGTGTACAATGAGCAGTTCTTC. Residues: CASSLAGGGLRVYNEQFF.

This clonotype has a handful of counts. The gene calls are TRBV3-1 and TRBJ1-5; D perhaps matches TRBD1 (5 bases). Deletions cut 3 bases from V and 4 bases from J, with 13 bases between. Germline lookup yields CDR1 LGHDT and CDR2 YNNKEL (reference sequence). CDR3 size: 15 residues. The CDR3 nucleotides read TGTGCCAGCAGCCAGGCAGGGTACCTTAATCAGCCCCAGCATTTT. It specifies CASSQAGYLNQPQHF.

This chain links TRBV27 with TRBJ2-7; D might be TRBD2 (6 bases). With 5 bases removed from V and 0 bases from J, the gap between germline ends came to 14 bases. Germline V gene lookup returns CDR1 MNHEY and CDR2 SMNVEV (reference sequence). The CDR3 has 15 amino acids. In DNA, the CDR3 is TGTGCCAGCAGTCCCCACGCGGGGAGCTCCTACGAGCAGTACGTC. Translated: CASSPHAGSSYEQYV.